This T cell receptor beta chain is drawn from a study of Ad26.COV2.S vaccination and SARS-CoV-2 variants (dated by TCRdb to 2020 to 2022). Background for the entire study: Vaccine-arm donors came from COV1001, a multicentre, randomized, double-blind, placebo-controlled phase I-IIa trial of Ad26.COV2.S in healthy adults. The specificity and breadth of SARS-CoV-2-reactive T cell receptors after Ad26.COV2.S vaccination were assessed by TCRbeta repertoire sequencing. Participants in the trial were split at random into five groups of five each, receiving low-dose or high-dose Ad26.COV2.S once or twice, or else placebo on both occasions. The TCR-sequenced set comprised about 30 samples: 19 Ad26.COV2.S vaccine recipients, 5 placebo recipients and 8 SARS-CoV-2 convalescent individuals. Investigators remained blinded to trial group allocation during experiments and outcome assessment. Ad26.COV2.S was administered intramuscularly at 5 x 10^10 or 1 x 10^11 viral particles, either as a single shot or as two shots given 56 days apart. Here is what the overall study found, with its caveats: Comparable non-spike TCR breadth was observed between vaccine and placebo recipients, consistent with only spike being contained in the vaccine. The authors noted that the TCR breadth and depth analyses may have underestimated total T cell responses. After vaccination, spike-specific CD8+ and CD4+ T cell responses were reported to show substantial breadth. The study was not powered to compare responses between vaccine doses or regimens. Ad26.COV2.S recipients had higher spike-specific TCR breadth than placebo recipients (P = 0.0014).

TCRbeta CDR3 regions were sequenced with the immunoSEQ Assay. After extraction, genomic DNA underwent amplification by bias-controlled multiplex PCR, followed by high-throughput sequencing. From the authors' description of their analysis: To quantify the absolute abundance of each unique TCRbeta CDR3 region, sequences were collapsed and filtered. T cell fraction was estimated by normalizing TCRbeta template counts to usable DNA, with usable DNA measured through amplification of reference genes found in all nucleated cells. Repertoire TCRs were annotated as SARS-CoV-2-specific by exact matching of V gene, CDR3 amino acid sequence and J gene to a known reactive TCR set. The reference SARS-CoV-2 TCR set was obtained from MIRA and was filtered for enrichment in COVID-19-positive ImmuneCODE repertoires, whereby public or cross-reactive TCRs were removed. Using the MIRA antigens, annotated TCRs were further analysed by specific ORF or by position within an ORF. Depth was the summed frequency of annotated unique rearrangements, while breadth was defined as annotated unique rearrangements over total unique productive rearrangements. Group comparisons of TCR breadth used two-sided Wilcoxon rank-sum tests. In its TCRdb copy, this immuneACCESS table keeps in-frame sequences only and misses some clones. Where compared with another copy, unresolved V genes explain less than half of these, and the others have no known cause. The V and J calls and clone size come from that table; D and trimming were worked out from the DNA. The sample contains roughly 500,000 clones, roughly 85% of them found a single time. Together, the top ten hold roughly 12% of the sample.

According to the germline V gene, CDR1 reads LGHNA and CDR2 reads YSLEER. Unmatched junction bases come to 6, with V trimmed by 0 bases and J by 5 bases. There are 15 amino acids in the CDR3, from cysteine to phenylalanine inclusive. The sequence is cut down to CDR3 DNA, 45 bases in frame from base 1. Reading the label with the study, this specimen's treatment or condition is: 19 received Ad26.COV2.S at low or high dose, single or two shots; several received placebo; per-sample allocation not given. For vaccine and placebo recipients, repertoires were sequenced using samples collected on day 63 after the first injection. Cohort 1b enrolled some 25 adults aged 18-55 years at a single site in Boston, USA, between 29 July and 7 August 2020. Ad26.COV2.S consisted of a replication-incompetent adenovirus type 26 vector by which a prefusion-stabilized SARS-CoV-2 spike protein from the original Wuhan strain was expressed.

About this clone: Its antigen is still unknown. No much larger clone exists at a distance of one base, and base qualities are not known.

This sequence uses TRBV4-3 and TRBJ2-7; the junction holds 8 bases that match TRBD1. Source: peripheral blood, taken in a trial of Ad26.COV2.S vaccine versus placebo. This sequence was found in a person between 18 and 60 years old who received the Ad26.COV2.S COVID-19 vaccine or a placebo. The CDR3 is CASSQEAGTGNEQYF. The nucleotide sequence is TGCGCCAGCAGCCAAGAAGCCGGGACAGGTAACGAGCAGTACTTC.